This T cell receptor (beta chain) was retrieved from a study of identical twins. Study conclusions and caveats: Rather than following the same donors, the conclusions depended on cross-sectional statistical analysis.

Germline V lookup: CDR1 MDHEN, CDR2 SYDVKM. This CDR3 has 13 residues. V gave up 1 base and J gave up 4 bases, with 5 bases separating them. As to this clonotype: Its antigen is currently unknown.

The cDNA had a unique molecular identifier and a template-switch universal primer site. MiXCR was run by TCRdb on the 5' RACE reads, yielding one entry per CDR3 protein. The data contain over 200,000 distinct CDR3 sequences, roughly 10% of them seen just once; the ten biggest clones take up less than 12%. This sequence originates from a man aged 50-60 years in good health. The V and J genes are TRBV28 and TRBJ2-1; no firm D call. The material sequenced was memory T cells sorted from blood. The CDR3 region is CASSLYLYNEQFF. CDR3 bases: TGTGCCAGCAGTTTATACTTATACAATGAGCAGTTCTTC.